One T cell receptor (beta chain) is described in this entry. The sample is drawn from a study of blood T cell repertoires in COVID-19. As for the study in general: Specimens from acute and convalescent COVID-19 originated in the United States, Italy and Spain. T cells, B-cell-depleted T cells, or PBMCs supplied cDNA or gDNA.

Source study methods: Amplification of reference gene primers provided the estimated nucleated cell counts. Here immunoSEQ multiplex PCR was the method, and the copy in TCRdb shows in-frame clones only, minus some. D and trimming were read from the DNA, whereas the V and J calls and clone size are those reported in that table. The sample records 140,000 to 150,000 clones, approximately 80% being singletons. The germline V gene encodes CDR1 MNHEY and CDR2 SVGAGI. The CDR3 is made up of 14 amino acids. The J segment lost 10 bases and the V segment lost 2 bases, leaving 8 bases of the junction unmatched.

Material for sequencing was PBMCs or T cells enriched from blood (not recorded which). This clonotype was sampled from a woman between 50 and 59 years old who had recovered from COVID-19. J is TRBJ1-2 and V is TRBV6-5; TRBD1 matches at 9 bases. In DNA form, the CDR3 reads TGTGCCAGCAGTTACGACGGACAGGGGTCTCCCTACACCTTC. This encodes CASSYDGQGSPYTF.